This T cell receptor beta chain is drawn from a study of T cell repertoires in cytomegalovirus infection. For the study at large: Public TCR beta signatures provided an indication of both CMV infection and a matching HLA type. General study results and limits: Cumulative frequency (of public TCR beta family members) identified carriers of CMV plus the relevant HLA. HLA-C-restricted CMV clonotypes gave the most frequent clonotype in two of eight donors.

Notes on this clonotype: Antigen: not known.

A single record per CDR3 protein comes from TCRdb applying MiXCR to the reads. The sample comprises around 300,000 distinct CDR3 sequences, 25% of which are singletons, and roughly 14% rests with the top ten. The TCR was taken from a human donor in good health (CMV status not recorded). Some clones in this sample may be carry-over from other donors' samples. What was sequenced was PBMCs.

The CDR3 sequence: CASSQDGGGYGYTF. The CDR3 nucleotides are TGTGCCAGCAGCCAAGACGGGGGTGGCTATGGCTACACCTTC. The rearrangement joins TRBV3-1 to TRBJ1-2; tentative D call: TRBD1 (5 bases). Trimming took off 0 bases at V and 4 bases at J, with 9 bases between the two ends. Germline V lookup: CDR1 LGHDT, CDR2 YNNKEL (reference sequence). This CDR3 comprises 14 residues.